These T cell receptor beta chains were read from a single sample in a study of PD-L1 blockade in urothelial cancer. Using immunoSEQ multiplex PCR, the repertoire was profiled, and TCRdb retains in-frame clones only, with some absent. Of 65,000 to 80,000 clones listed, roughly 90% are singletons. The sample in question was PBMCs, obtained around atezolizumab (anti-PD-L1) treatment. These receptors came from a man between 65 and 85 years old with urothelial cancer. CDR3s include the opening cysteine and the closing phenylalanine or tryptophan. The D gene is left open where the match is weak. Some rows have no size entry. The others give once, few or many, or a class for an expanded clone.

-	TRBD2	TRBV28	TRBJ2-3	TGTGCCAGCAGGGAGACCGGGACTAGTGGAAGCACAGATACGCAGTATTTT	CASRETGTSGSTDTQYF
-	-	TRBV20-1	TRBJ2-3	TGCGGCGGGGACTCCCGGGATACGCAGTATTTT	CGGDSRDTQYF
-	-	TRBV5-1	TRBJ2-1	TGCGCCAGCACCGGGGGCTCCTACAATGAGCAGTTCTTC	CASTGGSYNEQFF
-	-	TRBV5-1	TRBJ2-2	TGCGCCAGCAGCTCCCCGGGACTTAACACCGGGGAGCTGTTTTTT	CASSSPGLNTGELFF
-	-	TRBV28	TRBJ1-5	TGTGCCAGCAGTTTGGGGGCTCCTCACCAGAATCAGCCCCAGCATTTT	CASSLGAPHQNQPQHF
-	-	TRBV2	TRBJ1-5	TGTGCCAGCCACAGGGTCGGTCAGCCCCAGCATTTT	CASHRVGQPQHF
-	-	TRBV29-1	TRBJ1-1	TGCAGCGTTGAGTCGGGGGACACTGAAGCTTTCTTT	CSVESGDTEAFF
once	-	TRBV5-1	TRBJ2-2	TGCGCCAGCAGCTTGTCCCCGGGGGCGAACACCGGGGAGCTGTTTTTT	CASSLSPGANTGELFF
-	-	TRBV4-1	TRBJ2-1	TGCGCCAGCAGCCAGTCTGAAGACCGGGATGAGCAGTTCTTC	CASSQSEDRDEQFF
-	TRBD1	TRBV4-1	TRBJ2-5	TGCGCCAGCAGTTTGGACAGGGGCGGGGAGACCCAGTACTTC	CASSLDRGGETQYF
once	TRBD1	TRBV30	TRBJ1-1	TGTGCCGGTATTCCCGGGACAGGGCTTGTAGTCTACACTGAAGCTTTCTTT	CAGIPGTGLVVYTEAFF
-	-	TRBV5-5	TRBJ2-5	TGTGCCAGCAGCTTGGCCGTAGGGGGAAACCAAGAGACCCAGTACTTC	CASSLAVGGNQETQYF
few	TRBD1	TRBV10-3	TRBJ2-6	TGTGCCATCAGCCCGGGACAGGGGGCGGGGTCTGGGGCCAACGTCCTGACTTTC	CAISPGQGAGSGANVLTF
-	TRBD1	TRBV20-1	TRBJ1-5	TGCAGTGCAGGGGGCGATCAGCCCCAGCATTTT	CSAGGDQPQHF
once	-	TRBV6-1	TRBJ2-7	TGTGCCAGCAGTGAAGCGCGGCAGCGCACATATTACTACGAGCAGTACTTC	CASSEARQRTYYYEQYF
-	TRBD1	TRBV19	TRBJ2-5	TGTGCCAGTAGTATGACAGGGAGCGGGACCCAGTACTTC	CASSMTGSGTQYF
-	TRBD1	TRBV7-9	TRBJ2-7	TGTGCCAGCAGCTTTACGGGACAGGGGGACTACGAGCAGTACTTC	CASSFTGQGDYEQYF
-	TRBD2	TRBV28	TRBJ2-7	TGTGCCAGCAGCCGGACTAGCGGGACCTACGAGCAGTACTTC	CASSRTSGTYEQYF
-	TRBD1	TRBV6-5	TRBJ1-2	TGTGCCAGCAGTCCTACAGGGGGCGTTGGCTATGGCTACACCTTC	CASSPTGGVGYGYTF
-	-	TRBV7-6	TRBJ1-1	TGTGCCAGCAGCGCGACCGCAGGGGTGGGTACTATGAACACTGAAGCTTTCTTT	CASSATAGVGTMNTEAFF
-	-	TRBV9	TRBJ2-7	TGTGCCAGCAGCGTTGGACAGCACTACGAGCAGTACTTC	CASSVGQHYEQYF
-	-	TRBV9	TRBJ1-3	TGTGCCAGCAGCGCGCCAGGGGTTAGAAACACCATATATTTT	CASSAPGVRNTIYF
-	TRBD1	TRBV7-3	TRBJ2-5	TGTGCCAGCAGCTTAGCAGGGGGCTCGGGGGAGACCCAGTACTTC	CASSLAGGSGETQYF
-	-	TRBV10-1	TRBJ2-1	TGCGCCAGCCGTATAGGGGCGGAAGCCTACAATGAGCAGTTCTTC	CASRIGAEAYNEQFF
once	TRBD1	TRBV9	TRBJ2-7	TGTGCCAGCAGCGTAGATTGGACAGGATACGAGCAGTACTTC	CASSVDWTGYEQYF
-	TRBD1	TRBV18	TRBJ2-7	TGTGCCAGCTCACCGGGACAGGGGGCCTACGAGCAGTACTTC	CASSPGQGAYEQYF
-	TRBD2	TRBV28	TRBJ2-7	TGTGCCAGCAGTTCCGTTGGGGGGGGACTAGCGGGAGGGCGATCCTACGAGCAGTACTTC	CASSSVGGGLAGGRSYEQYF
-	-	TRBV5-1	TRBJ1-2	TGCGCCAGCAGCGCGGGACCTACTAACTATGGCTACACCTTC	CASSAGPTNYGYTF
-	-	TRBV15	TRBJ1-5	TGTGCCACCAGCAGAGATGTGGGACAAGGTCAGCCCCAGCATTTT	CATSRDVGQGQPQHF
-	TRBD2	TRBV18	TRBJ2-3	TGTGCCAGCTCACCCGGACTAGCAGAGGATACGCAGTATTTT	CASSPGLAEDTQYF
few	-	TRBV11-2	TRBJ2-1	TGTGCCAGCAGCTTAATTGGCAAATCGAACAATGAGCAGTTCTTC	CASSLIGKSNNEQFF
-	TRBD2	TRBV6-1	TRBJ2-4	TGTGCCAGCAGTCGCCGGGGGGGGGACATTCAGTACTTC	CASSRRGGDIQYF
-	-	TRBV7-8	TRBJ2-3	TGTGCCAGCAGACTCGGTGGGCAGCCCACAGATACGCAGTATTTT	CASRLGGQPTDTQYF
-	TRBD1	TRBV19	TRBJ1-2	TGTGCCAGTAGTATTCGGACAGGGAATGGCTACACCTTC	CASSIRTGNGYTF
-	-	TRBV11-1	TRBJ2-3	TGTGCCAGCAGCTTCAACAGGGTTGATACGCAGTATTTT	CASSFNRVDTQYF
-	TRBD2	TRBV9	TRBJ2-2	TGTGCCAGCAGCGTAGGGCCCGTAGCGGGAGGGCAGGGGGAGCTGTTTTTT	CASSVGPVAGGQGELFF
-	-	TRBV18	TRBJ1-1	TGTGCCAGCTCACCCCCAGGTAGAGGGAATACTGAAGCTTTCTTT	CASSPPGRGNTEAFF
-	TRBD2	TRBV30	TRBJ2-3	TGTGCCTGGACTAGCGGGAGTCAAGATACGCAGTATTTT	CAWTSGSQDTQYF
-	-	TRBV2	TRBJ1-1	TGTGCCAGCAGTGAATACCCAGGGGTTGTACAAGCTTTCTTT	CASSEYPGVVQAFF
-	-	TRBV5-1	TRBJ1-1	TGCGCCAGCAGCGTTGGAAGGAGAGAGACAGATAACACTGAAGCTTTCTTT	CASSVGRRETDNTEAFF
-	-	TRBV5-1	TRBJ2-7	TGCGCCAGCAGCTTGACCGTCAGGGAACGCGAGCAGTACTTC	CASSLTVREREQYF
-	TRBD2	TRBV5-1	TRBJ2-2	TGCGCCAGCAGCTTGGAGGGACTAGCGGGTTATAACACCGGGGAGCTGTTTTTT	CASSLEGLAGYNTGELFF
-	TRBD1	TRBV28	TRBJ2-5	TGTGCCAGCGGACAGGGGCGGGAGACCCAGTACTTC	CASGQGRETQYF
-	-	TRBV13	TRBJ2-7	TGTGCCAGCAGCTTAGGACAGGCGCTCTCCTACGAGCAGTACTTC	CASSLGQALSYEQYF